The present TCR beta chain was sequenced within a study of blood T cell repertoires in COVID-19. Turning to the study itself: Samples taken during acute and convalescent COVID-19 were collected in the United States, Italy and Spain.

Per germline, CDR1 SQVTM and CDR2 ANQGSEA. This CDR3 spans 13 amino acids. V lost 6 bases, J lost 10 bases, and 10 bases stayed unmatched. The table came from immunoSEQ multiplex PCR; TCRdb's copy has only in-frame clones and leaves some out. Altogether about 72,000 clones are present, over 65% being singletons, with the ten largest covering about 18%. The sequence was collected from a woman older than 75 with acute or convalescent COVID-19. The genes are TRBV29-1 and TRBJ2-1; the match to TRBD1 covers 9 bases. Sample: peripheral blood. The CDR3 nucleotides are TGCAGCGTGGATACCGGGACAGGGACCGAGCAGTTCTTC. As protein: CSVDTGTGTEQFF.